A single sample gave rise to the 9 T cell receptor beta chains below, sequenced in a study of CD8 T cells in Susac syndrome. Random hexamers primed reverse transcription of 0.5 to 1 ug RNA. MiXCR, applied by TCRdb to the immunoSEQ multiplex PCR reads, yields one record per CDR3 protein. This sample carries approximately 200,000 distinct CDR3 sequences, approximately 95% of them seen once, and the ten largest clones take 0.082%. Material: CD4+ T cells from PBMCs. These receptors came from a human donor with multiple sclerosis.

The chain links TRBV7-2 to TRBJ2-5, with TRBD1 as a possible D gene (6 bases). Germline V gene data show CDR1 as SGHTA and CDR2 as FQGNSA. V was clipped by 4 bases and J by 6 bases, with 12 bases between them. The CDR3 covers 13 residues. CDR3 protein: CASSSGVRKTQYF. In DNA form, the CDR3 reads TGTGCCAGCAGCTCAGGGGTGAGGAAGACCCAGTACTTC.

The CDR3 sequence: CASSKGTETQYF. CDR3 sequence (DNA): TGTGCCAGCAGTAAAGGAACAGAGACCCAGTACTTC. The rearrangement links TRBV12-3 or TRBV12-4 to TRBJ2-5; no clear D gene. This CDR3 has 12 residues. The V end lost 5 bases, the J end lost 4 bases, and 8 bases lay between the germline ends.

This chain joins TRBV4-1 and TRBJ1-6; 10 nucleotides align to TRBD1. With 1 base clipped from V and 7 bases from J, the junction kept 1 base outside the gene matches. The CDR3 runs 15 residues. CDR1 and CDR2 from the germline V gene are MGHRA and YSYEKL. The CDR3 protein is CASSQGTGGNSPLHF. In DNA, the CDR3 is TGCGCCAGCAGCCAAGGGACAGGGGGAAATTCACCCCTCCACTTT.

This chain uses TRBV12-3 or TRBV12-4 with TRBJ1-1; D possibly corresponds to TRBD1 (6 bases). V gave up 6 bases and J gave up 1 base, with 12 bases separating them. The CDR3 is 14 residues long. The CDR3 DNA follows: TGTGCCAGCAGACCTGGACAGACGAACACTGAAGCTTTCTTT. Protein sequence: CASRPGQTNTEAFF.

The gene calls are TRBV9 and TRBJ2-3; D may be TRBD1 (5 bases). The CDR3 covers 17 residues. V lost 3 bases and J lost 4, with 21 bases in between. Germline V gives CDR1 SGDLS, CDR2 YYNGEE. The CDR3 protein is CASSAGQQARWADTQYF. The CDR3 DNA reads as TGTGCCAGCAGCGCCGGCCAACAGGCGAGGTGGGCAGATACGCAGTATTTT.

V is TRBV30 and J is TRBJ1-1; D is unresolved. Germline CDR1 GTSNPN, CDR2 SVGIG (reference sequence). This CDR3 has 13 residues. The V end lost 3 bases, the J end lost 5 bases, and 13 bases lay between the germline ends. The CDR3 DNA reads TGTGCCTGGAGAGGAGGTGTGAGAACTGAAGCTTTCTTT. As protein: CAWRGGVRTEAFF.

The V gene is TRBV20-1, the J gene TRBJ2-7, with 8 bases identical to TRBD2. The CDR3 sequence is 14 residues long. CDR1 and CDR2 (germline): DFQATT, SNEGSKA (reference sequence). The J segment lost 0 bases and the V segment lost 4 bases, leaving 5 bases of the junction unmatched. CDR3 DNA: TGCAGTGCTATTGATAGCGGGGCCTCCTACGAGCAGTACTTC. Its protein product is CSAIDSGASYEQYF.

This rearrangement joins TRBV6-6 to TRBJ1-5; D remains unclear. The CDR3 is 13 amino acids. Trimming left V 0 bases short and J 3 bases short, with 3 bases between. The germline V gene has CDR1 MNHNY and CDR2 SVGAGI (reference sequence). The CDR3 reads CASSYSDNQPQHF. The CDR3, as DNA: TGTGCCAGCAGTTACTCAGACAATCAGCCCCAGCATTTT.

The chain uses TRBV24-1 and TRBJ2-3, with D maybe TRBD2 (6 bases). The germline gives CDR1 KGHDR, CDR2 SFDVKD. Trimming pared 9 bases from V and 3 bases from J, leaving 12 bases between. The CDR3 has 13 residues. In DNA form, the CDR3 reads TGTGCCACCGGCGGGGATTCGACAGATACGCAGTATTTT. Protein sequence: CATGGDSTDTQYF.